These 5 T cell receptor beta chains share one sample of origin, sequenced in a study of cytomegalovirus exposure and HLA in healthy donors (dated by TCRdb to 2017 to 2019). Library method: the immunoSEQ multiplex PCR assay. A mixture of 60 forward primers for TCR Vbeta segments and 13 reverse primers for TCR Jbeta segments was used in the multiplex PCR. TCRdb took this table from immuneACCESS and kept in-frame rearrangements with V and J called. Such tables lack part of the clones; where checked against another copy, unresolved V genes explain under half of the gap, and the rest is unexplained. In all, the sample holds around 120,000 clones, and roughly three fifths of those were seen once. Together, the top ten hold around 4% of the sample. Sequenced material: PBMCs. These receptors originate from a man aged 25 to 45 in good health and CMV-seropositive.

This chain uses TRBV6-1 with TRBJ2-1, with 14 positions matching TRBD2. Germline CDR1 is MNHNS and CDR2 is SASEGT. There are 17 residues in the CDR3. Trimming took 4 bases from V and 8 from J; bases not matched to a gene: 10. This CDR3 is CASSGTSGGPFGYEQFF. The DNA for the CDR3 is TGTGCCAGCAGTGGGACTAGCGGGGGGCCCTTTGGGTATGAGCAGTTCTTC.

This chain uses TRBV7-8 with TRBJ1-3, with 8 bases matching TRBD1. Germline CDR1 and CDR2: SGHVS and FQNEAQ. This CDR3 comprises 15 residues. V lost 5 bases, J lost 1 base, and 4 bases stayed unmatched. The CDR3 region has the DNA TGTGCCAGCAGCCCGGACAGGGTATCTGGAAACACCATATATTTT. This codes for CASSPDRVSGNTIYF.

This clone was counted a few times. V and J are TRBV6-1 and TRBJ1-2, with TRBD1 identical over 7 bases. Germline loops: CDR1 MNHNS, CDR2 SASEGT. The CDR3 contains 13 residues. Trimming removed 5 bases from V and 5 bases from J; junction bases left unmatched: 5. The CDR3 sequence is CASSRTGAYGYTF. The CDR3 region has the DNA TGTGCCAGCAGTCGGACAGGAGCGTATGGCTACACCTTC.

The rearrangement links TRBV5-4 to TRBJ2-7; TRBD2 aligns across 12 bases. The V gene's germline CDR1 is SGHNT and CDR2 YYREEE (reference sequence). The trim removed 4 bases at V and 5 bases at J, leaving 4 bases unmatched. The CDR3 runs 14 residues. CDR3 in amino acids: CASSLAGGTHEQYF. The CDR3 DNA follows: TGTGCCAGCAGCCTAGCGGGGGGGACACACGAGCAGTACTTC.

V usage is TRBV14 and J usage is TRBJ2-1, with 7 positions matching TRBD2. The length of the CDR3 is 13 residues. The germline V gene encodes CDR1 SGHDN and CDR2 FVKESK. V trimming: 5 bases; J trimming: 6 bases; junction bases outside the gene matches: 4. The chain's CDR3 is CASSVWGGNEQFF. CDR3 DNA: TGTGCCAGCAGCGTCTGGGGGGGCAATGAGCAGTTCTTC.